The source of this TCR beta chain is a study of blood T cell repertoires in COVID-19. Study information: From the United States, Italy and Spain came samples of acute and convalescent COVID-19. The analysed material was cDNA or gDNA that came from T cells, B-cell-depleted T cells, or PBMCs.

Trimming left V 10 bases short and J 4 bases short, with 8 bases between. This CDR3 has 11 amino acids. From germline, CDR1 is LNHDA and CDR2 SQIVND (reference sequence). Authors' methods: Cell counts per sample came from amplifying reference gene primers. Libraries were prepared by immunoSEQ multiplex PCR; TCRdb keeps only in-frame clonotypes and omits some of them. V, J and clone size reflect that table, while D and trimming were determined from the DNA. Of around 56,000 clones in the sample, 80% to 85% were seen once. The receptor was derived from a woman older than 75 with active or convalescent COVID-19. This chain connects TRBV19 to TRBJ2-1; weak D call: TRBD1 (5 bases). Sequences were obtained from peripheral blood. CDR3 loop: CATRQYNEQFF. For the CDR3, the DNA is TGTGCCACCAGACAGTACAATGAGCAGTTCTTC.